This TCR beta chain came from a study of graft-versus-host responses after intestinal transplantation. Using immunoSEQ multiplex PCR, the repertoire was profiled, and TCRdb retains in-frame clones only, with some absent. The sample lists roughly 120,000 clones; over 80% were seen once. Trimming pared 5 bases from V and 6 bases from J, leaving 20 bases between. The CDR3 consists of 16 residues. Per the germline V gene, CDR1 is MDHEN and CDR2 is SYDVKM. As concerns this clone: No antigen is known for it.

The TCR originated in a human donor who received an intestinal transplant. This chain links TRBV28 with TRBJ1-5; weak D call: TRBD1 (6 bases). This material consisted of unstimulated CD4+ T cells sorted from spleen or lymph node cells, taken before intestinal transplant. The chain's CDR3 is CASSQIDRKESQPQHF. The CDR3 nucleotides read TGTGCCAGCAGTCAAATCGACAGGAAGGAAAGTCAGCCCCAGCATTTT.